Listed here are 3 T cell receptor beta chains from one sample, sequenced in a study of graft-versus-host responses after intestinal transplantation. The data were produced by immunoSEQ multiplex PCR, yet TCRdb's version contains in-frame clones alone and is incomplete. The repertoire consists of about 86,000 clones, with roughly nine tenths occurring once and the leading ten covering over 0.4%. For these receptors, no antigen is known. The sample here was unstimulated CD8+ T cells sorted from spleen or lymph node cells, taken before intestinal transplant. These receptors came from a human donor who received an intestinal transplant.

The gene calls are TRBV4-1 and TRBJ2-5, with 11 bases that match TRBD2. CDR3 length: 15 residues. Germline values: CDR1 MGHRA, CDR2 YSYEKL. The V gene end was trimmed by 3 bases and the J gene end by 5 bases; junction bases not matched to a gene: 5. CDR3 bases: TGCGCCAGCAGCCAGGCCGGACTAGCGGGCGAGACCCAGTACTTC. Residues: CASSQAGLAGETQYF.

This clone showed up just once. The chain carries TRBV7-2 and TRBJ2-7, with D tentatively TRBD2 (6 bases). V was trimmed by 5 bases and J by 0 bases, leaving 17 bases between them. This CDR3 has 16 residues. Germline lookup yields CDR1 SGHTA and CDR2 FQGNSA. The CDR3 loop is CASSPDPDYLSYEQYF. CDR3 bases: TGTGCCAGCAGCCCGGATCCGGACTACCTCTCCTACGAGCAGTACTTC.

The chain combines TRBV10-2 with TRBJ2-7; D ambiguous. Germline values: CDR1 WSHSY, CDR2 SAAADI. V dropped 3 bases and J dropped 5 bases, with 11 bases sitting between them. CDR3 length equals 13 residues. In nucleotides, the CDR3 is TGCGCCAGCAGTGACAGGAATGAAGACGAGCAGTACTTC. Amino acids: CASSDRNEDEQYF.